This T cell receptor beta chain was captured by sequencing in a study of cytomegalovirus exposure and HLA in healthy donors. Whole-study context: Genotyping showed 70% to 90% of 300 to 450 donors falling in the Caucasian-associated ancestry cluster.

Study results and limitations: Later analysis reportedly placed an Asian-associated ancestry cluster below the approximately 650-donor mean in N-insertions.

All the people who gave samples were healthy bone marrow donors. The CDR3 contains 14 residues. Germline values: CDR1 GTSNPN, CDR2 SVGIG (reference sequence). V was trimmed by 3 bases and J by 2 bases, leaving 13 bases between them. This clone was seen more than once but under ten times. Its antigen is not identified. The PCR used 60 Vbeta and 13 Jbeta primers. This table comes from immunoSEQ multiplex PCR, and its TCRdb copy is limited to in-frame clones, with some not included. Of around 150,000 clones in the sample, approximately 75% are singletons; the top ten hold 3% to 4.5%. This TCR derives from a man aged 25 to 45 in good health and CMV-seropositive. Sequencing used PBMCs. V is TRBV30 and J is TRBJ2-5; a possible D gene is TRBD1 (7 bases). This chain's CDR3 is CAWRRRDRQETQYF. The CDR3 DNA sequence: TGTGCCTGGAGGAGGAGGGACAGACAAGAGACCCAGTACTTC.